These 21 T cell receptor beta chains came from one sample sequenced in a study of blood T cell repertoires in COVID-19. Only in-frame clones appear in the TCRdb table, and some are missing; sequencing was by immunoSEQ multiplex PCR. The table includes 250,000 to 300,000 clones, about 85% detected once. The specimen sequenced was peripheral blood. Source of these receptors: a man aged 18 to 30 with active or convalescent COVID-19.

In nucleotides, the CDR3 is TGTGCCAGCAGTTTCTGGACAGGGGAGAAAGAGCAGTACTTC. This gives the protein CASSFWTGEKEQYF. The V and J genes are TRBV28 and TRBJ2-7; 9 bases agree with TRBD1. Germline V gives CDR1 MDHEN, CDR2 SYDVKM. J was trimmed by 7 bases and V by 3 bases; bases with no gene match: 7. CDR3 length: 14 residues.

The chain recombines TRBV6-5 with TRBJ1-5; unclear D gene. This CDR3 contains 13 residues. Looked up from germline, CDR1 is MNHEY and CDR2 is SVGAGI. V was trimmed by 5 bases and J by 0 bases, leaving 5 bases between them. The CDR3 loop is CASSRDSNQPQHF. The CDR3 nucleotides are TGTGCCAGCAGTCGAGATAGCAATCAGCCCCAGCATTTT.

V is TRBV4-2 and J is TRBJ2-3; D gene ambiguous. The CDR3 contains 12 residues. Germline lookup yields CDR1 LGHNA and CDR2 YNFKEQ. Trimming pared 3 bases from V and 6 bases from J, leaving 7 bases between. CDR3 nucleotides: TGTGCCAGCAGCCACGACATGGATACGCAGTATTTT. Amino acids: CASSHDMDTQYF.

The rearrangement joins TRBV4-1 to TRBJ2-1, with D possibly TRBD1 on 6 matching bases. Germline-derived CDR1 and CDR2 are MGHRA and YSYEKL. The CDR3 covers 13 residues. V lost 5 bases to trimming and J lost 7 bases, with 12 bases between them. In nucleotides, the CDR3 is TGCGCCAGCAGCAGGGGGACGCTAAATGAGCAGTTCTTC. It yields the protein CASSRGTLNEQFF.

Only a few counts were recorded for this clone. V gene TRBV10-3 combines with J gene TRBJ2-7; D might be TRBD1 (6 bases). This CDR3 has 14 amino acids. V was trimmed by 6 bases and J by 1 base, leaving 13 bases between them. The V gene's germline CDR1 is ENHRY and CDR2 SYGVKD. Written as DNA, the CDR3 is TGTGCCATCAGACCGGGACACCCTTCCTACGAGCAGTACTTC. This codes for CAIRPGHPSYEQYF.

Here the CDR3 reads CASSVSLGKDYGYTF. The DNA for the CDR3 is TGTGCCAGCAGCGTATCCCTAGGTAAAGACTATGGCTACACCTTC. This chain joins TRBV9 and TRBJ1-2; D gene unclear. CDR3 length: 15 residues. Germline loops: CDR1 SGDLS, CDR2 YYNGEE. The V end was cut by 1 base, the J end by 3 bases, with 13 bases between.

The chain couples TRBV30 to TRBJ1-4; D ambiguous. In germline, CDR1 is GTSNPN, CDR2 SVGIG (reference sequence). This CDR3 is built from 13 residues. V was cut by 4 bases and J by 0 bases, with 6 bases left in between. CDR3 bases: TGTGCCTGGAATCCGTCAACTAATGAAAAACTGTTTTTT. The encoded protein is CAWNPSTNEKLFF.

This chain connects TRBV7-2 to TRBJ2-1; D is unclear. The V end lost 4 bases, the J end lost 6 bases, and 10 bases lay between the germline ends. This CDR3 is 13 amino acids long. Germline CDR1 is SGHTA and CDR2 is FQGNSA. The CDR3 DNA reads TGTGCCAGCAGCTCCGATCGACTCAATGAGCAGTTCTTC. Translated: CASSSDRLNEQFF.

V and J are TRBV27 and TRBJ1-4, with D possibly matching TRBD1 (5 bases). This CDR3 region has 14 residues. Germline lookup yields CDR1 MNHEY and CDR2 SMNVEV (reference sequence). Trimming stripped 10 bases from V and 5 bases from J, with 17 bases between. Here the CDR3 reads CATKAGTANEKLFF. The CDR3 DNA is TGTGCCACAAAAGCCGGGACTGCAAATGAAAAACTGTTTTTT. Full variable domain (rest looked up from reference TRBV27 and TRBJ1-4): EAQVTQNPRYLITVTGKKLTVTCSQNMNHEYMSWYRQDPGLGLRQIYYSMNVEVTDKGDVPEGYKVSRKEKRNFPLILESPSPNQTSLYFCATKAGTANEKLFFGSGTQLSVL.

The V call is TRBV4-1, the J call TRBJ2-7; 8 positions agree with TRBD1. This CDR3 contains 16 residues. In germline, CDR1 is MGHRA, CDR2 YSYEKL. V lost 3 bases to trimming and J lost 2 bases; unmatched junction nucleotides: 9. In DNA, the CDR3 is TGCGCCAGCAGCCATTCCCCGGGACAGGCTACCTACGAGCAGTACTTC. It encodes CASSHSPGQATYEQYF.

V and J are TRBV6-5 and TRBJ1-2; D gene uncertain. The length of the CDR3 is 12 residues. The V end lost 2 bases, the J end lost 5 bases, and 6 bases lay between the germline ends. Germline loops: CDR1 MNHEY, CDR2 SVGAGI. The CDR3 is CASSYGAYGYTF. The CDR3 DNA is TGTGCCAGCAGTTACGGAGCGTATGGCTACACCTTC.

This clone has just one count. The same CDR3 arises from other DNA sequences in this sample as well. The genes are TRBV29-1 and TRBJ1-4; D possibly corresponds to TRBD1 (6 bases). Per the germline V gene, CDR1 is SQVTM and CDR2 is ANQGSEA. V shed 4 bases and J shed 0 bases, with 6 bases lying between them. The CDR3 is made up of 13 amino acids. Here the CDR3 reads CSVAGATNEKLFF. The CDR3 DNA is TGCAGCGTTGCAGGGGCAACTAATGAAAAACTGTTTTTT.

In its sample, this clone was seen a few times. The chain joins TRBV6-2 or TRBV6-3 to TRBJ1-3; D may be TRBD1 (6 bases). V lost 6 bases and J lost 8, with 17 bases in between. Germline lookup yields CDR1 MNHEY and CDR2 SVGEGT. The CDR3 runs 14 residues. CDR3 bases: TGTGCCAGCAGCCCTCTTGACAGGACCGACACCATATATTTT. Translating gives CASSPLDRTDTIYF.

The chain links TRBV27 to TRBJ2-6; D not certain. The germline V gene encodes CDR1 MNHEY and CDR2 SMNVEV (reference sequence). This CDR3 has 14 residues. The V and J ends lost 5 bases and 4 bases respectively, with 9 bases between them. CDR3 nucleotide sequence: TGTGCCAGCAGTCCTATAGTCGGGGCCAACGTCCTGACTTTC. This translates into CASSPIVGANVLTF.

This sequence joins TRBV28 and TRBJ1-2; D is perhaps TRBD1 (6 bases). The germline gives CDR1 MDHEN, CDR2 SYDVKM. The CDR3 has 13 amino acids. V lost 4 bases to trimming and J lost 4 bases, with 10 bases between them. The CDR3 here is CASSSQGIYGYTF. CDR3 DNA: TGTGCCAGCAGTTCCCAGGGGATCTATGGCTACACCTTC.

The V call is TRBV19, the J call TRBJ1-1; D might be TRBD1 (5 bases). The germline V and J ends were trimmed by 6 bases and 4 bases, with 15 bases remaining between them. Germline V lookup: CDR1 LNHDA, CDR2 SQIVND (reference sequence). This CDR3 contains 14 residues. The CDR3 here is CASSREAQGTEAFF. CDR3 DNA: TGTGCCAGTAGCCGGGAGGCGCAGGGCACTGAAGCTTTCTTT.

The V gene is TRBV4-2, the J gene TRBJ2-3; TRBD2 might be the D (5 bases). The CDR3 has 15 residues. The germline V gene encodes CDR1 LGHNA and CDR2 YNFKEQ. Trimming cost V 4 bases and J 0 bases, with 11 bases left between them. The CDR3 DNA reads as TGTGCCAGCAGCCCGTCGGCGGGCAGCACAGATACGCAGTATTTT. Residues: CASSPSAGSTDTQYF.

The CDR3 region is CASSFQGEAGYTF. The CDR3 region has the DNA TGTGCCAGCAGCTTTCAGGGGGAGGCTGGCTACACCTTC. This rearrangement joins TRBV7-8 to TRBJ1-2; 7 bases are a match to TRBD1. Trimming removed 3 bases from V and 7 bases from J; junction bases left unmatched: 5. The CDR3 extends over 13 amino acids. The V gene's germline CDR1 is SGHVS and CDR2 FQNEAQ. Drawing the rest from reference TRBV7-8 and TRBJ1-2, the complete variable domain is GAGVSQSPRYKVAKRGQDVALRCDPISGHVSLFWYQQALGQGPEFLTYFQNEAQLDKSGLPSDRFFAERPEGSVSTLKIQRTQQEDSAVYLCASSFQGEAGYTFGSGTRLTVV.

V gene TRBV19 combines with J gene TRBJ1-2; possibly TRBD1 for D (5 bases). The CDR3 consists of 13 residues. V gave up 5 bases and J gave up 5 bases, with 12 bases separating them. CDR1 is LNHDA and CDR2 is SQIVND in the germline V gene (reference sequence). Here the CDR3 reads CASSFDRRYGYTF. CDR3 in DNA: TGTGCCAGTAGTTTCGACAGAAGATATGGCTACACCTTC.

This chain links TRBV6-5 with TRBJ2-7; 8 bases align to TRBD1. With 6 bases clipped from V and 9 bases from J, the junction kept 13 bases outside the gene matches. CDR3 length: 14 residues. Germline values: CDR1 MNHEY, CDR2 SVGAGI. CDR3 amino acids: CASSPTGVLPGQYF. As DNA, the CDR3 is TGTGCCAGCAGCCCGACAGGGGTCCTCCCCGGGCAGTACTTC.

Comments on this clone: The same CDR3 arises from other DNA sequences in this sample as well. V gene TRBV27 combines with J gene TRBJ1-6, with D hard to call. Germline-derived CDR1 and CDR2 are MNHEY and SMNVEV (reference sequence). V dropped 3 bases and J dropped 0 bases, with 6 bases sitting between them. The CDR3 is made up of 15 amino acids. In DNA, the CDR3 is TGTGCCAGCAGTTTGGCCAGCTCCTATAATTCACCCCTCCACTTT. This sequence encodes CASSLASSYNSPLHF.